These 18 T cell receptor beta chains share one sample of origin, sequenced in a study of blood T cell repertoires in COVID-19. Libraries were prepared by immunoSEQ multiplex PCR; TCRdb keeps only in-frame clonotypes and omits some of them. The sample consists of roughly 170,000 clones, 86% of them appearing once. The specimen sequenced was peripheral blood. Receptors originate from a man aged 70-80 years with active or convalescent COVID-19.

J is TRBJ2-1 and V is TRBV6-5; no definite D call. CDR1 and CDR2 from the germline V gene are MNHEY and SVGAGI. Trimming stripped 7 bases from V and 5 bases from J, with 6 bases between. This CDR3 region has 11 residues. CDR3 loop: CASTLNNEQFF. The CDR3 nucleotides read TGTGCCAGCACCCTTAACAATGAGCAGTTCTTC.

V and J are TRBV10-2 and TRBJ2-1; 11 nucleotides align to TRBD2. V dropped 4 bases and J dropped 2; count of bases not matched to a gene: 1. CDR1 and CDR2 (germline): WSHSY, SAAADI. This CDR3 has 15 amino acids. The chain's CDR3 is CASSGTSGPYNEQFF. CDR3 coding DNA: TGCGCCAGCAGTGGGACTAGCGGGCCCTACAATGAGCAGTTCTTC.

This clone was detected a few times. The chain is built from TRBV28 and TRBJ2-7; 11 nucleotides align to TRBD2. The CDR3 is made up of 14 amino acids. Losses at the gene ends were 6 bases for V and 4 bases for J; bases not matched to a gene: 5. Germline CDR1 is MDHEN and CDR2 is SYDVKM. The DNA of the CDR3 is TGTGCCAGCAGACCTAGCGGGAGGCAGTACGAGCAGTACTTC. Amino acid sequence: CASRPSGRQYEQYF.

J is TRBJ1-6 and V is TRBV4-1, with TRBD1 matching 7 bases. The CDR3 consists of 16 residues. The J segment lost 10 bases and the V segment lost 3 bases, leaving 12 bases of the junction unmatched. CDR1 is MGHRA, CDR2 YSYEKL, per germline. The CDR3 sequence: CASSHPTDRAGSPLHF. CDR3 bases: TGCGCCAGCAGCCATCCCACCGACAGGGCTGGCTCACCCCTCCACTTT.

The chain couples TRBV15 to TRBJ1-1; the D is unclear. Germline-derived CDR1 and CDR2 are LNHNV and YYDKDF (reference sequence). This CDR3 has 15 residues. The V and J ends lost 3 bases and 3 bases respectively, with 14 bases between them. CDR3 in amino acids: CATSSDPGVYTEAFF. CDR3 DNA sequence: TGTGCCACCAGCAGTGACCCCGGGGTTTACACTGAAGCTTTCTTT.

The V and J genes are TRBV12-3 or TRBV12-4 and TRBJ1-4; D unresolved. Trimming left V 6 bases short and J 7 bases short, with 12 bases between. The CDR3 runs to 13 residues. CDR3 in DNA: TGTGCCAGCAGCCCGCAGGTGGGTGAAAAACTGTTTTTT. The encoded protein is CASSPQVGEKLFF.

The CDR3 sequence is CASSPLGRGRDQPQHF. CDR3 coding DNA: TGTGCCAGCAGTCCACTCGGGAGGGGGCGAGATCAGCCCCAGCATTTT. This chain joins TRBV28 and TRBJ1-5; 7 nucleotides align to TRBD1. The length of the CDR3 is 16 residues. The germline V gene has CDR1 MDHEN and CDR2 SYDVKM. J lost 5 bases, V lost 5 bases, and 12 bases had no gene match. Based on the CDR3 plus reference TRBV28 and TRBJ1-5, the full variable domain is DVKVTQSSRYLVKRTGEKVFLECVQDMDHENMFWYRQDPGLGLRLIYFSYDVKMKEKGDIPEGYSVSREKKERFSLILESASTNQTSMYLCASSPLGRGRDQPQHFGDGTRLSIL.

The genes are TRBV5-1 and TRBJ2-3; D unclear. The CDR3 has 14 residues. V lost 2 bases, J lost 0 bases, and 7 bases lay in between. Germline V gives CDR1 SGHRS, CDR2 YFSETQ. CDR3 nucleotide sequence: TGCGCCAGCAGCTTTCTTACTAGCACAGATACGCAGTATTTT. Translating gives CASSFLTSTDTQYF. Drawing the rest from reference TRBV5-1 and TRBJ2-3, the complete variable domain is KAGVTQTPRYLIKTRGQQVTLSCSPISGHRSVSWYQQTPGQGLQFLFEYFSETQRNKGNFPGRFSGRQFSNSRSEMNVSTLELGDSALYLCASSFLTSTDTQYFGPGTRLTVL.

The chain links TRBV29-1 to TRBJ2-2, with D perhaps TRBD1 (5 bases). The germline gives CDR1 SQVTM, CDR2 ANQGSEA. Trimming left V 4 bases short and J 0 bases short, with 6 bases between. The CDR3 loop spans 13 amino acids. The CDR3 sequence is CSVGGPNTGELFF. The CDR3 nucleotides are TGCAGCGTTGGGGGCCCGAACACCGGGGAGCTGTTTTTT.

The chain joins TRBV27 to TRBJ1-1; TRBD1 is a possible D gene (5 bases). The CDR3 sequence is 14 residues long. The germline V gene encodes CDR1 MNHEY and CDR2 SMNVEV (reference sequence). Between the trimmed V and J ends, which lost 2 bases and 0 bases, there was a span of 7 bases. DNA of the CDR3: TGTGCCAGCAGTTTAATAGGGGTGAACACTGAAGCTTTCTTT. It translates to CASSLIGVNTEAFF.

The chain employs TRBV27 and TRBJ2-7, with TRBD1 matching over 10 bases. J gave up 5 bases and V 3 bases, and 7 bases lay outside the gene matches. The CDR3 covers 15 residues. Per germline, CDR1 MNHEY and CDR2 SMNVEV (reference sequence). CDR3 DNA: TGTGCCAGCAGTTTGCTGGGACAGGGGATCCACGAGCAGTACTTC. Protein product: CASSLLGQGIHEQYF.

The chain uses TRBV25-1 and TRBJ1-5, with unresolved D. There are 13 residues in the CDR3. Germline V gene lookup returns CDR1 MGHDK and CDR2 SYGVNS. Trimming removed 8 bases from V and 2 bases from J, with 10 bases in between. CDR3 region: CASEWACNQPQHF. Here the CDR3 DNA reads TGTGCCAGCGAATGGGCCTGCAATCAGCCCCAGCATTTT.

The CDR3 nucleotides read TGTGCCAGTAGTATTTCGACAGGGGCTGGAAACACCATATATTTT. This sequence encodes CASSISTGAGNTIYF. The genes are TRBV19 and TRBJ1-3; 8 nucleotides align to TRBD1. The CDR3 sequence is 15 residues long. CDR1 and CDR2 (germline): LNHDA, SQIVND (reference sequence). Germline trimming cut 3 bases from V and 2 bases from J; bases unmatched to any gene: 3.

The J gene is TRBJ2-7, the V gene TRBV5-4; D is undetermined. Trimming pared 1 base from V and 0 bases from J, leaving 8 bases between. The CDR3 contains 14 residues. Germline CDR1 reads SGHNT; CDR2 reads YYREEE (reference sequence). The CDR3 here is CASSLNSYSYEQYF. The CDR3 region has the DNA TGTGCCAGCAGCTTGAACAGTTACTCCTACGAGCAGTACTTC.

The chain combines TRBV18 with TRBJ1-2, with a weak D call TRBD1 (6 bases). V was pared by 3 bases and J by 8 bases, with 19 bases between. The germline gives CDR1 KGHSH, CDR2 LQKENI. CDR3 length equals 15 residues. The CDR3 DNA follows: TGTGCCAGCTCACCGGTGGAGTCAACAGGGCCCGGCTACACCTTC. Protein product: CASSPVESTGPGYTF.

V is TRBV28 and J is TRBJ1-2; D is possibly TRBD1 (5 bases). CDR3 size: 13 residues. The germline V and J ends were trimmed by 6 bases and 13 bases, with 21 bases remaining between them. The germline V gene has CDR1 MDHEN and CDR2 SYDVKM. The CDR3 DNA is TGTGCCAGCAGCACCCGGACGGACAAGCAAACCACCTTC. This encodes CASSTRTDKQTTF.

Concerning this clone itself: The junction and the germline gene differ at one end; a read error may be behind it. The chain recombines TRBV7-9 with TRBJ2-1, with D possibly TRBD1 on 6 matching bases. Germline assignment: CDR1 SEHNR and CDR2 FQNEAQ (reference sequence). This CDR3 region has 12 residues. The CDR3 bases are TGTGCCAGCAGCTTAGGGGGCACAGGGCTCCTCTTC. It translates to CASSLGGTGLLF.

The rearrangement uses TRBV7-2 and TRBJ2-3, with TRBD1 identical over 7 bases. The V and J ends lost 3 bases and 4 bases, in that order; junction bases with no gene match: 1. CDR3 length: 13 amino acids. CDR1 SGHTA and CDR2 FQGNSA come from the germline V gene. Here the CDR3 reads CASSFQGADTQYF. For the CDR3, the DNA is TGTGCCAGCAGCTTCCAGGGGGCAGATACGCAGTATTTT.